This T cell receptor (beta chain) was found in a study of OX40 agonist ivuxolimab in advanced cancers. Regarding the study as a whole: The CD4+ and CD8+ T cells in the blood had expanded clonally by week 6 at 0.1 to 3.0 mg/kg. In the 0.1-3.0 mg/kg groups, partial responders showed among the lowest expansion.

This clone appeared a single time. The antigen is not known. The germline gives CDR1 LGHNT, CDR2 FRNRAP. The CDR3 runs to 11 residues. Trimming removed 3 bases from V and 4 bases from J, with 1 base in between. The assay was immunoSEQ multiplex PCR, and TCRdb's table has in-frame clones only and misses some. This repertoire shows tens of thousands of clones, 81% found once; its top ten account for about 32%. Patients with autoimmune history or systemic immunosuppression were excluded. J is TRBJ1-3 and V is TRBV12-5; D remains ambiguous. The sequence derives from an adult with an advanced solid tumor such as melanoma, head and neck, liver or kidney cancer. The sequences come from CD4+ or CD8+ T cells sorted from blood, collected in a trial of the OX40 agonist ivuxolimab. CDR3 nucleotides: TGTGCTAGTGGTTTCGGAAACACCATATATTTT. Amino acids: CASGFGNTIYF.